A selection of T cell receptor beta chains follows, all from one sample in a study of blood T cells in healthy people across ages. MiXCR was run by TCRdb on the 5' RACE reads, yielding one entry per CDR3 protein. The sample lists around 900,000 distinct CDR3 sequences, roughly 50% occurring once. The sample taken for sequencing was blood. The receptors here all came from a woman in her sixties or seventies in good health. CDR3s include the opening cysteine and the closing phenylalanine or tryptophan. The D gene is left open where the match is weak. Clone size appears in some rows only: once, few, many, or a class for an expanded clone.

abundance | j_gene | d_gene | v_gene | CDR3nt | CDR3aa
. | TRBJ1-4 | . | TRBV2 | TGTGCCAGCAGTGACTGGGTCCGAACTAATGAAAAACTGTTTTTT | CASSDWVRTNEKLFF
. | TRBJ1-2 | . | TRBV7-9 | TGTGCCAGCAGCCGGGGGGAATTCTATGGCTACACCTTC | CASSRGEFYGYTF
few | TRBJ2-4 | TRBD2 | TRBV2 | TGTGCCAGCAGTCCCCGCATTGGCACTAGCGGGGTATCCAAAAACATTCAGTACTTC | CASSPRIGTSGVSKNIQYF
. | TRBJ2-1 | TRBD1 | TRBV4-2 | TGTGCCAGCAGCCAGACAGGGGGCGGTGGGGATGAGCAGTTCTTC | CASSQTGGGGDEQFF
few | TRBJ2-7 | TRBD2 | TRBV7-9 | TGTGCCAGCAGCCGCTCTAGCGGGAGAATCGACGAGCAGTACTTC | CASSRSSGRIDEQYF
. | TRBJ1-6 | TRBD1 | TRBV7-9 | TGTGCCAGCAGTCTAACAGGGGATTCACCCCTCCACTTT | CASSLTGDSPLHF
. | TRBJ1-2 | . | TRBV12-3/TRBV12-4 | TGTGCCAGCAGTTTGGGGAAGGGAAGGAATGGCTACACCTTC | CASSLGKGRNGYTF
. | TRBJ1-6 | . | TRBV6-5 | TGTGCCAGCAGTTACGGACACCCCAATTCACCCCTCCACTTT | CASSYGHPNSPLHF
many | TRBJ2-5 | . | TRBV29-1 | TGCAGCGTATGGTCGACCCAGTACTTC | CSVWSTQYF
few | TRBJ2-7 | TRBD2 | TRBV20-1 | TGCAGTGCTTTGGGGCTAGCGGTCAACAACCTTTACGAGCAGTACTTC | CSALGLAVNNLYEQYF
. | TRBJ2-3 | TRBD2 | TRBV30 | TGTGCCTGGAATGGTCTTAAGGCGGGACTAGCGGAATCAGATACGCAGTATTTT | CAWNGLKAGLAESDTQYF
. | TRBJ2-7 | . | TRBV5-1 | TGCGCCAGCAGCTTGGAAGGGACCAAAAACGAGCAGTACTTC | CASSLEGTKNEQYF
. | TRBJ2-1 | . | TRBV7-9 | TGTGCCAGCAGCATCCGTAGCGGCACCTACAATGAGCAGTTCTTC | CASSIRSGTYNEQFF
. | TRBJ2-7 | . | TRBV3-1 | TGTGCCAGCAGCCCCTATACGGTCTACGAGCAGTACTTC | CASSPYTVYEQYF